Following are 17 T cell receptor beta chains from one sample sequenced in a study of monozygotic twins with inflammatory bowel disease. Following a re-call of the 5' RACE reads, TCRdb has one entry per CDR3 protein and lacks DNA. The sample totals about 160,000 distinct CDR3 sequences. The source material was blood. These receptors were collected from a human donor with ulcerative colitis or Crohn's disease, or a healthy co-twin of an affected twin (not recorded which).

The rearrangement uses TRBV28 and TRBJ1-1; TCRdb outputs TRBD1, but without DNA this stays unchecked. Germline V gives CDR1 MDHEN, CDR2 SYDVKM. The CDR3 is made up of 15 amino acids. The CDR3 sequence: CASSSYDRGNTEAFF.

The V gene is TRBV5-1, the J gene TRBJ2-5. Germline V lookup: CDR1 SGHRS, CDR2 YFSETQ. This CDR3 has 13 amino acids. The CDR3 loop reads CASSLGEEETQYF. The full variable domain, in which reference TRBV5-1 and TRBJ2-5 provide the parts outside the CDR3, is KAGVTQTPRYLIKTRGQQVTLSCSPISGHRSVSWYQQTPGQGLQFLFEYFSETQRNKGNFPGRFSGRQFSNSRSEMNVSTLELGDSALYLCASSLGEEETQYFGPGTRLLVL.

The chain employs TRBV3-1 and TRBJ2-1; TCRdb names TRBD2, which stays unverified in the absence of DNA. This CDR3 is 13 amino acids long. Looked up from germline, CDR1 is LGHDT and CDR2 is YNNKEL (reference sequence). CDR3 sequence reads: CASSQVGSYEQFF.

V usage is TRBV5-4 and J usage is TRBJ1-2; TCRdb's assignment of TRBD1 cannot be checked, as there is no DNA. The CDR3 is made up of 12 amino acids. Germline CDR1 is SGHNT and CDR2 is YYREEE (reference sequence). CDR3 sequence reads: CASSKTGYGYTF.

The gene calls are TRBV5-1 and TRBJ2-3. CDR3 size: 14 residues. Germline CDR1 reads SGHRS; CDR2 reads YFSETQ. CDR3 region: CASSFPTTSDTQYF.

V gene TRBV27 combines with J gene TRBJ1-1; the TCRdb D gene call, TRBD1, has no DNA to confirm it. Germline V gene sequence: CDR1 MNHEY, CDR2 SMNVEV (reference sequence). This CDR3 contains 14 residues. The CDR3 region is CASSLSNREGVAFF.

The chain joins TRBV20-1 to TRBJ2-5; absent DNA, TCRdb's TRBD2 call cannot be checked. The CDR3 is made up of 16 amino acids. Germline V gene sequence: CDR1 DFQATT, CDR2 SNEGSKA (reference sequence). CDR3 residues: CSASILAGAHRETQYF.

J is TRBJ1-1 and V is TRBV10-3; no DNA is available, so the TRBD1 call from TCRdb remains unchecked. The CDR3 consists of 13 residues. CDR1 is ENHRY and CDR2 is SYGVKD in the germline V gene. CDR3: CAIRRDLNTEAFF.

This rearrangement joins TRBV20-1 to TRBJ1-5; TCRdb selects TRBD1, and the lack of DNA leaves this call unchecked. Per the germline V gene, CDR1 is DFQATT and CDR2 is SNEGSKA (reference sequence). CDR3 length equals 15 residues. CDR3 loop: CSASPRTGDGQPQHF.

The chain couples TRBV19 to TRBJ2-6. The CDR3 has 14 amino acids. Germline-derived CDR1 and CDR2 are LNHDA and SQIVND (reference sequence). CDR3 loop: CASRLTSGANVLTF.

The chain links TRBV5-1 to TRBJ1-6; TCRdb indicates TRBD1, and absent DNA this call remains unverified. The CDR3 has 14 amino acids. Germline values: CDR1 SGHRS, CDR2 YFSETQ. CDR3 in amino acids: CASSLGGNNSPLHF.

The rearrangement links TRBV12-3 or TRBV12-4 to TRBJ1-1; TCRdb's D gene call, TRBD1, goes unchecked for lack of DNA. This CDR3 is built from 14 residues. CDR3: CASSLGLQGAEAFF.

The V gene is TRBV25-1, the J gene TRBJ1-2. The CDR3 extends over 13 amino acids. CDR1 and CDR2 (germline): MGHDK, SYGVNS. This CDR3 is CASSEQDTYGYTF.

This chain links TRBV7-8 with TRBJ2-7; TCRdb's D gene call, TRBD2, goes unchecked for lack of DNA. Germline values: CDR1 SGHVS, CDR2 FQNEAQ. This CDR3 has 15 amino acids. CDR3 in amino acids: CASSFIGGPTYEQYF.

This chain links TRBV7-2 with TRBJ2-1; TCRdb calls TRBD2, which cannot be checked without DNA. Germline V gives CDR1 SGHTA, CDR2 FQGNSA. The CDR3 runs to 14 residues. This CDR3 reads CASSLDPSRNEQFF.

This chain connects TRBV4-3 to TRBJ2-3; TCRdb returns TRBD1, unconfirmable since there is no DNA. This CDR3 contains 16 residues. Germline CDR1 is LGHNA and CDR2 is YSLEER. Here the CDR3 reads CASSRGHRDIWDTQYF.

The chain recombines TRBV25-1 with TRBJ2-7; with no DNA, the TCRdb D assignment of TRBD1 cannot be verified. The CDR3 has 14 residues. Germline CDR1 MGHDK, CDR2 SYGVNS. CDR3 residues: CASSGDRGIYEQYF.